This TCR beta chain was obtained from a study of blood T cells in healthy people across ages. General observations from the study: Estimated diversity across one million T cells was deemed an underestimate.

In each sample, at least 7 million PBMCs were isolated. Germline CDR1 SGHAT, CDR2 FQNNGV. CDR3 length: 14 residues. Trimming pared 1 base from V and 3 bases from J, leaving 10 bases between. As regards this clonotype: The antigen is undetermined.

Then a second PCR, running about 6 to 12 cycles, was carried out with a sample-barcoded 5' primer and a J-beta primer mix. Every cDNA molecule carried a tag from a template-switch adaptor bearing 12 random nucleotides. Using its own MiXCR run on the 5' RACE reads, TCRdb lists one record per CDR3 protein. This sample has roughly 2 million distinct CDR3 sequences, with 49% found just once. Sequencing was done on a sample of blood. V usage is TRBV11-2 and J usage is TRBJ2-7; D perhaps matches TRBD1 (6 bases). The sequence came from a woman in her thirties or forties in good health. Here the CDR3 DNA reads TGTGCCAGCAGCTTAGGGGACAACCACTACGAGCAGTACTTC. It translates to CASSLGDNHYEQYF.